The 13 T cell receptor beta chains in this list originate from one sample, sequenced in a study of blood T cell repertoires in COVID-19. The repertoire was sequenced with immunoSEQ multiplex PCR; TCRdb's copy has only in-frame clones and lacks some. The sample shows a few hundred thousand clones, 80% to 90% of them seen only once. The sequenced sample consisted of PBMCs or T cells enriched from blood (not recorded which). The receptors shown here come from a woman in her 50s who had recovered from COVID-19.

The V call is TRBV24-1, the J call TRBJ2-1, with D tentatively TRBD1 (6 bases). The CDR3 loop spans 13 amino acids. V was cut by 7 bases and J by 2 bases, with 8 bases left in between. Germline-derived CDR1 and CDR2 are KGHDR and SFDVKD. CDR3 residues: CATRGGPYNEQFF. The CDR3 bases are TGTGCCACCAGAGGGGGACCCTACAATGAGCAGTTCTTC.

The chain links TRBV4-1 to TRBJ1-1, with TRBD1 matching 9 bases. Losses at the gene ends were 3 bases for V and 6 bases for J; bases not matched to a gene: 8. This CDR3 is built from 15 residues. In germline, CDR1 is MGHRA, CDR2 YSYEKL. In nucleotides, the CDR3 is TGCGCCAGCAGCCACCCTACAGGGGGCAACGCTGAAGCTTTCTTT. It is translated as CASSHPTGGNAEAFF.

This chain uses TRBV2 with TRBJ2-1; 11 bases fit TRBD1. J was trimmed by 4 bases and V by 10 bases; bases with no gene match: 6. Per the germline V gene, CDR1 is SNHLY and CDR2 is FYNNEI. This CDR3 comprises 14 residues. CDR3 nucleotide sequence: TGTGCCACCCCCGGGGACAGGGGGTACAATGAGCAGTTCTTC. Protein sequence: CATPGDRGYNEQFF.

CDR3 sequence: CASSRTGNNQPQHF. CDR3 DNA: TGTGCCAGCAGTCGGACAGGGAACAATCAGCCCCAGCATTTT. The chain carries TRBV6-5 and TRBJ1-5, with 8 bases identical to TRBD1. V dropped 5 bases and J dropped 3; count of bases not matched to a gene: 3. CDR1 is MNHEY, CDR2 SVGAGI, per germline. This CDR3 is built from 14 residues.

This clone showed up just a few times. V usage is TRBV5-5 and J usage is TRBJ1-1; D gene uncertain. Between the trimmed V and J ends, which lost 4 bases and 10 bases, there was a span of 11 bases. Germline V lookup: CDR1 SGHKS, CDR2 YYEKEE (reference sequence). The CDR3 has 11 residues. CDR3 region: CASSNREPAFF. The CDR3 DNA reads TGTGCCAGCAGCAACCGGGAACCAGCTTTCTTT.

This chain connects TRBV7-9 to TRBJ2-5, with 7 bases lining up with TRBD2. The ends lost 4 bases at V and 4 bases at J; junction bases unmatched: 9. The CDR3 runs to 15 residues. CDR1 is SEHNR and CDR2 is FQNEAQ in the germline V gene (reference sequence). The CDR3 bases are TGTGCCAGCAGCTCGAAGCGGGGAGGGGCAGAGACCCAGTACTTC. This gives the protein CASSSKRGGAETQYF.

This rearrangement joins TRBV28 to TRBJ2-2; no clear D. CDR3 length equals 14 residues. Germline V gene data show CDR1 as MDHEN and CDR2 as SYDVKM. Deletions cut 6 bases from V and 3 bases from J, with 11 bases between. For the CDR3, the DNA is TGTGCCAGCAGCGCAGGTTTGGACACCGGGGAGCTGTTTTTT. It translates to CASSAGLDTGELFF.

This clone was seen once. The chain joins TRBV9 to TRBJ1-2; 7 bases agree with TRBD1. This CDR3 has 15 residues. Trimming at V came to 3 bases and at J to 8 bases, leaving 13 bases not matched to a gene. The germline CDR1 and CDR2 sequences are SGDLS and YYNGEE. CDR3 DNA: TGTGCCAGCAGCGCAGGGGGTCGGTTCTATGGAGGCTACACCTTC. Its protein is CASSAGGRFYGGYTF.

The V and J genes are TRBV7-2 and TRBJ2-5, with a tentative D call TRBD1 (6 bases). The CDR3 is 13 residues long. The V end was cut by 5 bases, the J end by 4 bases, with 11 bases between. CDR1 and CDR2 (germline): SGHTA, FQGNSA. CDR3 in amino acids: CASSPWTAETQYF. In DNA, the CDR3 is TGTGCCAGCAGCCCCTGGACAGCAGAGACCCAGTACTTC.

The chain joins TRBV6-1 to TRBJ2-7; TRBD2 matches 7 bases. V gave up 3 bases and J gave up 6 bases; unmatched junction bases: 20. This CDR3 is 18 amino acids long. Germline values: CDR1 MNHNS, CDR2 SASEGT. The CDR3, as DNA: TGTGCCAGCAGTGATTGGGTCCAAATTGCCAGCGGGGACTCCGAGCAGTACTTC. Encoded protein: CASSDWVQIASGDSEQYF.

V and J are TRBV7-9 and TRBJ1-2, with 8 nucleotides matching TRBD1. Germline CDR1 and CDR2: SEHNR and FQNEAQ (reference sequence). V lost 8 bases, J lost 2 bases, and 4 bases stayed unmatched. This CDR3 has 13 amino acids. CDR3 amino acids: CASQGAANYGYTF. The DNA for the CDR3 is TGTGCCAGCCAGGGGGCGGCGAACTATGGCTACACCTTC.

As regards this clone: Additional DNA sequences in this sample encode the identical CDR3. The chain joins TRBV6-5 to TRBJ2-1; D is possibly TRBD2 (6 bases). Germline-derived CDR1 and CDR2 are MNHEY and SVGAGI. V gave up 6 bases and J gave up 5 bases, with 11 bases separating them. The CDR3 covers 13 residues. The CDR3 coding sequence is TGTGCCAGCAGGGCGGGACTTAACAATGAGCAGTTCTTC. Protein: CASRAGLNNEQFF.

The V call is TRBV2, the J call TRBJ2-1; TRBD2 agrees at 12 bases. The CDR3 covers 18 residues. Germline-derived CDR1 and CDR2 are SNHLY and FYNNEI. Trimming cost V 6 bases and J 0 bases; bases outside gene matches: 9. Here the CDR3 reads CASSQIGLAGFSYNEQFF. CDR3 sequence (DNA): TGTGCCAGCAGCCAAATCGGACTAGCGGGATTCTCCTACAATGAGCAGTTCTTC.